Listed here are 30 T cell receptor beta chains from one sample, sequenced in a study of radiotherapy plus CTLA-4 blockade in lung cancer. Clones were read by immunoSEQ multiplex PCR, and TCRdb kept only the in-frame ones, dropping some. The table has more than 55,000 clones, about 80% seen once; the top ten hold 6% to 7%. The material was peripheral blood, obtained from a patient treated with radiotherapy plus ipilimumab. The receptors derive from a human donor with non-small cell lung cancer whose response to radiotherapy plus ipilimumab could not be evaluated.

The chain employs TRBV9 and TRBJ2-5, with 7 bases aligning to TRBD2. Looked up from germline, CDR1 is SGDLS and CDR2 is YYNGEE. The CDR3 has 16 residues. V was pared by 4 bases and J by 0 bases, with 9 bases of the junction left unmatched. The CDR3, as DNA: TGTGCCAGCAGCACTCTTGGACTAGGGAACCAAGAGACCCAGTACTTC. This sequence encodes CASSTLGLGNQETQYF.

The chain joins TRBV5-4 to TRBJ2-2; 8 nucleotides match TRBD1. The CDR3 runs 15 residues. Looked up from germline, CDR1 is SGHNT and CDR2 is YYREEE (reference sequence). Trimming removed 2 bases from V and 3 bases from J; junction bases left unmatched: 3. CDR3 in amino acids: CASSLGQGDTGELFF. The DNA for the CDR3 is TGTGCCAGCAGCTTAGGACAGGGAGACACCGGGGAGCTGTTTTTT.

The genes are TRBV7-2 and TRBJ2-5, with 7 bases fitting TRBD2. The CDR3 contains 15 residues. Trimming cost V 2 bases and J 5 bases; bases outside gene matches: 8. Germline V gives CDR1 SGHTA, CDR2 FQGNSA. CDR3: CASSLMGRAAETQYF. CDR3 coding DNA: TGTGCCAGCAGCTTAATGGGGAGGGCCGCGGAGACCCAGTACTTC.

The CDR3 region has the DNA TGCGCCAGTAGCCCCCGGGACAGCCAGAGTGAAGCTTTCTTT. Protein product: CASSPRDSQSEAFF. The V call is TRBV5-1, the J call TRBJ1-1; 7 nucleotides agree with TRBD1. Trimming took 8 bases from V and 7 from J; bases not matched to a gene: 14. The CDR3 extends over 14 amino acids. Per germline, CDR1 SGHRS and CDR2 YFSETQ.

The chain uses TRBV5-1 and TRBJ2-5, with D maybe TRBD2 (6 bases). TRBJ2-7 explains the end of the DNA better; the J call may be wrong. From germline, CDR1 is SGHRS and CDR2 YFSETQ. This CDR3 is built from 16 residues. The CDR3 DNA is TGCGCCAGCAGCGGGGGAGGAGGGAGCCACTCCTACGAGCAGTACTTC. The encoded protein is CASSGGGGSHSYEQYF.

The chain joins TRBV6-5 to TRBJ2-3; D is unresolved. Germline CDR1 MNHEY, CDR2 SVGAGI. V lost 10 bases, J lost 0 bases, and 11 bases lay in between. The CDR3 is 13 residues long. CDR3 nucleotide sequence: TGTGCCACCAGGTCGACTAGCACAGATACGCAGTATTTT. Amino acids: CATRSTSTDTQYF.

This rearrangement joins TRBV18 to TRBJ2-7; 8 nucleotides match TRBD1. This CDR3 has 16 amino acids. Germline V gene sequence: CDR1 KGHSH, CDR2 LQKENI. V shed 0 bases, J shed 3 bases, and the junction held 7 bases outside the gene matches. CDR3 sequence (DNA): TGTGCCAGCTCACCACCAGGGGGGACAGGTGACTACGAGCAGTACTTC. Its translation: CASSPPGGTGDYEQYF.

This clone was picked up one time. The V gene is TRBV19, the J gene TRBJ2-3, with D tentatively TRBD2 (6 bases). The V end lost 6 bases, the J end lost 0 bases, and 13 bases lay between the germline ends. Germline loops: CDR1 LNHDA, CDR2 SQIVND (reference sequence). CDR3 size: 15 residues. The CDR3: CASSRDFRSTDTQYF. DNA for the CDR3: TGTGCCAGTAGCCGGGACTTCCGTAGCACAGATACGCAGTATTTT.

The chain uses TRBV19 and TRBJ2-1; 9 bases fit TRBD2. The CDR3 runs 13 residues. The germline gives CDR1 LNHDA, CDR2 SQIVND (reference sequence). Trimming removed 5 bases from V and 10 bases from J; junction bases left unmatched: 6. In DNA form, the CDR3 reads TGTGCCAGTAGTCACGGCGGGAGGGCCGAGCAGTTCTTC. It is translated as CASSHGGRAEQFF.

This clone was observed a few times. The chain is built from TRBV28 and TRBJ1-1; weak D call: TRBD1 (6 bases). The CDR3 loop spans 15 amino acids. CDR1 is MDHEN, CDR2 SYDVKM, per germline. V shed 7 bases and J shed 2 bases, with 17 bases lying between them. The CDR3 reads CASTPWGQLNTEAFF. The DNA of the CDR3 is TGTGCCAGCACTCCCTGGGGGCAGCTAAACACTGAAGCTTTCTTT.

The V gene is TRBV7-2, the J gene TRBJ1-6, with D unclear. V was clipped by 1 base and J by 14 bases, with 24 bases between them. From germline, CDR1 is SGHTA and CDR2 FQGNSA. This CDR3 has 17 residues. The DNA for the CDR3 is TGTGCCAGCAGCTTAGTGTTAGGAGGTAACCTAAAATCGGCCCTCCACTTT. This codes for CASSLVLGGNLKSALHF.

The rearrangement uses TRBV7-9 and TRBJ2-3; 9 nucleotides line up with TRBD1. Germline CDR1 is SEHNR and CDR2 is FQNEAQ (reference sequence). The V gene end was trimmed by 5 bases and the J gene end by 5 bases; junction bases not matched to a gene: 5. This CDR3 has 14 residues. CDR3 nucleotide sequence: TGTGCCAGCAGCCCGGGACAGGGAGGAGATACGCAGTATTTT. It translates to CASSPGQGGDTQYF.

CDR3 residues: CASSKRRFSSGENQPQHF. Written as DNA, the CDR3 is TGTGCCAGCAGCAAAAGAAGGTTTAGCTCCGGGGAGAATCAGCCCCAGCATTTT. This rearrangement joins TRBV21-1 to TRBJ1-5. TRBV21-1 is a documented pseudogene. This CDR3 region has 18 residues.

The chain has TRBV7-9 and TRBJ2-1; perhaps TRBD1 as D (5 bases). The ends were cut back, 0 bases at V and 3 bases at J, with 9 bases in the middle. Germline V lookup: CDR1 SEHNR, CDR2 FQNEAQ (reference sequence). This CDR3 has 15 amino acids. CDR3 nucleotides: TGTGCCAGCAGCTTAGCAGGGGTGCTCTACAATGAGCAGTTCTTC. Protein: CASSLAGVLYNEQFF.

This clone was counted a few times. V gene TRBV19 combines with J gene TRBJ1-2; D is perhaps TRBD1 (5 bases). V shed 6 bases and J shed 5 bases, with 10 bases lying between them. This CDR3 has 12 residues. Germline CDR1 LNHDA, CDR2 SQIVND (reference sequence). CDR3 bases: TGTGCCAGTAGATTAGGGGCGTATGGCTACACCTTC. This codes for CASRLGAYGYTF.

This chain connects TRBV4-3 to TRBJ2-5, with D uncertain. The ends were cut back, 3 bases at V and 3 bases at J, with 11 bases in the middle. The length of the CDR3 is 14 residues. Germline V gene lookup returns CDR1 LGHNA and CDR2 YSLEER. CDR3 nucleotide sequence: TGCGCCAGCAGCCATGGCGCAGGCGAAGAGACCCAGTACTTC. Translated, it gives CASSHGAGEETQYF.

As concerns this clone: Other DNA sequences of this sample code for an identical CDR3. J is TRBJ2-7 and V is TRBV7-9; TRBD2 agrees at 8 bases. Losses at the gene ends were 5 bases for V and 2 bases for J; bases not matched to a gene: 2. This CDR3 is built from 13 residues. Germline values: CDR1 SEHNR, CDR2 FQNEAQ (reference sequence). The DNA of the CDR3 is TGTGCCAGCAGCCCGGGAGGGCCCTACGAGCAGTACTTC. Protein product: CASSPGGPYEQYF.

The V and J genes are TRBV18 and TRBJ2-5; possibly TRBD2 for D (6 bases). The CDR3 is 14 residues long. Germline loops: CDR1 KGHSH, CDR2 LQKENI. Trimming took off 4 bases at V and 1 base at J, with 10 bases between the two ends. DNA of the CDR3: TGTGCCAGCTCACGCCGGGACTTCCAAGAGACCCAGTACTTC. Protein product: CASSRRDFQETQYF.

This chain links TRBV30 with TRBJ1-1; tentatively, D is TRBD1 (6 bases). This CDR3 comprises 16 residues. In germline, CDR1 is GTSNPN, CDR2 SVGIG (reference sequence). The germline V and J ends were trimmed by 0 bases and 0 bases, with 14 bases remaining between them. For the CDR3, the DNA is TGTGCCTGGAGTGTAGGGGGTACGACGATGAACACTGAAGCTTTCTTT. This encodes CAWSVGGTTMNTEAFF.

In this sample, this clone turned up once. The chain recombines TRBV19 with TRBJ2-7; 9 bases are a match to TRBD2. From germline, CDR1 is LNHDA and CDR2 SQIVND (reference sequence). J gave up 1 base and V 6 bases, and 13 bases lay outside the gene matches. The CDR3 sequence is 17 residues long. CDR3 sequence: CASRLTSGPGGSYEQYF. The CDR3 bases are TGTGCCAGTAGGCTGACTAGCGGACCCGGAGGGTCCTACGAGCAGTACTTC.

This clone was detected once. This chain joins TRBV29-1 and TRBJ1-2; 7 bases are shared with TRBD1. The CDR3 sequence is 13 residues long. The germline V gene has CDR1 SQVTM and CDR2 ANQGSEA. The trim removed 4 bases at V and 6 bases at J, leaving 8 bases unmatched. CDR3 residues: CSVGQGVSDGYTF. In DNA form, the CDR3 reads TGCAGCGTTGGGCAGGGGGTCTCTGATGGCTACACCTTC. The complete variable domain, with remaining parts taken from reference TRBV29-1 and TRBJ1-2, reads SAVISQKPSRDICQRGTSLTIQCQVDSQVTMMFWYRQQPGQSLTLIATANQGSEATYESGFVIDKFPISRPNLTFSTLTVSNMSPEDSSIYLCSVGQGVSDGYTFGSGTRLTVV.

The rearrangement links TRBV19 to TRBJ2-7, with a tentative D call TRBD2 (5 bases). V lost 6 bases and J lost 7, with 16 bases in between. The CDR3 loop spans 13 amino acids. CDR1 is LNHDA, CDR2 SQIVND, per germline (reference sequence). The CDR3 nucleotides are TGTGCCAGTAGGACGGCGGGTACTCGGGAGCAGTACTTC. It translates to CASRTAGTREQYF. The full variable domain, completed using reference TRBV19 and TRBJ2-7, is DGGITQSPKYLFRKEGQNVTLSCEQNLNHDAMYWYRQDPGQGLRLIYYSQIVNDFQKGDIAEGYSVSREKKESFPLTVTSAQKNPTAFYLCASRTAGTREQYFGPGTRLTVT.

The CDR3, as DNA: TGCGCCAGCAGCCAAGATCCTAGCGGGGGCCTCTCCTACAATGAGCAGTTCTTC. Protein: CASSQDPSGGLSYNEQFF. The rearrangement uses TRBV4-3 and TRBJ2-1; TRBD2 matches 10 bases. The CDR3 is 18 amino acids. The J segment lost 0 bases and the V segment lost 0 bases, leaving 5 bases of the junction unmatched. CDR1 and CDR2 from the germline V gene are LGHNA and YSLEER.

V gene TRBV19 combines with J gene TRBJ2-1, with 8 bases lining up with TRBD1. The V and J ends lost 4 bases and 0 bases, in that order; junction bases with no gene match: 8. This CDR3 comprises 17 residues. Germline lookup yields CDR1 LNHDA and CDR2 SQIVND (reference sequence). CDR3 nucleotides: TGTGCCAGTAGTAGGGGACAGGTGATTATCTCCTACAATGAGCAGTTCTTC. This translates into CASSRGQVIISYNEQFF.

Of note for this clone: The same CDR3 can be traced to other DNA sequences in this sample. V and J are TRBV6-5 and TRBJ1-2; possibly TRBD1 for D (5 bases). This CDR3 has 14 amino acids. Germline assignment: CDR1 MNHEY and CDR2 SVGAGI. V lost 2 bases to trimming and J lost 2 bases, with 9 bases between them. This CDR3 is CASSYGAGNYGYTF. The DNA of the CDR3 is TGTGCCAGCAGTTACGGGGCAGGGAACTATGGCTACACCTTC.

With respect to this clone: The sample carries other DNA sequences with the same CDR3. V usage is TRBV7-2 and J usage is TRBJ2-1; TRBD1 agrees at 10 bases. The CDR3 length is 15 residues. Unmatched junction bases numbered 4, after V lost 6 bases and J lost 2 bases. Germline loops: CDR1 SGHTA, CDR2 FQGNSA. CDR3 sequence (DNA): TGTGCCAGCAGTCTCGGACAGGGGGCCTACAATGAGCAGTTCTTC. This codes for CASSLGQGAYNEQFF.

The chain carries TRBV7-9 and TRBJ2-3; a possible D gene is TRBD2 (6 bases). The CDR3 runs to 15 residues. Between the trimmed V and J ends, which lost 5 bases and 2 bases, there was a span of 14 bases. Germline V gene data show CDR1 as SEHNR and CDR2 as FQNEAQ (reference sequence). DNA of the CDR3: TGTGCCAGCAGCCAAGCGCGGGGTCCCACAGATACGCAGTATTTT. It specifies CASSQARGPTDTQYF.

The chain links TRBV28 to TRBJ1-3; 7 positions match TRBD1. The V gene's germline CDR1 is MDHEN and CDR2 SYDVKM. CDR3 length equals 16 residues. With 3 bases clipped from V and 0 bases from J, the junction kept 5 bases outside the gene matches. CDR3 nucleotide sequence: TGTGCCAGCAGTTTGGGACAGCCTTTCTCTGGAAACACCATATATTTT. Its protein is CASSLGQPFSGNTIYF.

The V call is TRBV7-2, the J call TRBJ2-5, with TRBD1 matching 8 bases. V dropped 7 bases and J dropped 5; count of bases not matched to a gene: 12. The CDR3 is 15 residues long. Germline lookup yields CDR1 SGHTA and CDR2 FQGNSA. DNA for the CDR3: TGTGCCAGCACCCCGACAGGGGTTGATAGGGAGACCCAGTACTTC. This encodes CASTPTGVDRETQYF.

The CDR3 DNA is TGTGCCAGCAGCTCGTATGGCATCCCTAGCACAGATACGCAGTATTTT. The encoded protein is CASSSYGIPSTDTQYF. V usage is TRBV11-2 and J usage is TRBJ2-3; D remains ambiguous. Germline V gives CDR1 SGHAT, CDR2 FQNNGV. The germline V and J ends were trimmed by 4 bases and 0 bases, with 14 bases remaining between them. The CDR3 sequence is 16 residues long.